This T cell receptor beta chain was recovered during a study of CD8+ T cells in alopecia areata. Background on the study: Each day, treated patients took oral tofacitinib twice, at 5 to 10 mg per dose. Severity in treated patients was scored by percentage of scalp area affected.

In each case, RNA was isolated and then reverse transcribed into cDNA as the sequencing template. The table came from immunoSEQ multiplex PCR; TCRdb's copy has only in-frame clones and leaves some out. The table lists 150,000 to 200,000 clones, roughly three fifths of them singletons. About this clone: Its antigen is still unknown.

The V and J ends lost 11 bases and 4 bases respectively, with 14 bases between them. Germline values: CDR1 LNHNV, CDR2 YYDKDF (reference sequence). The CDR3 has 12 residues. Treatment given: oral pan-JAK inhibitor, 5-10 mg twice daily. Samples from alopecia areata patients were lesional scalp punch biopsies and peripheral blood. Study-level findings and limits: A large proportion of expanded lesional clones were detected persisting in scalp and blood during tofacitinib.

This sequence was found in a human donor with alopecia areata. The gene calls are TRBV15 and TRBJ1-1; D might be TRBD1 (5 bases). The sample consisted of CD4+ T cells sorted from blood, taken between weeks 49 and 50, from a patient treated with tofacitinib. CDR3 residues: CASGTDSTEAFF. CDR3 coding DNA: TGTGCCTCCGGGACGGATAGCACTGAAGCTTTCTTT.